Listed here is a single TCR beta chain. The data derive from a study of cytomegalovirus exposure and HLA in healthy donors. The CDR3 sequence is 14 residues long. Germline CDR1 reads PRHDT; CDR2 reads FYEKMQ (reference sequence). The V end was cut by 3 bases, the J end by 0 bases, with 7 bases between. The PCR was carried out with 60 Vbeta primers and 13 Jbeta primers. TCRdb keeps only in-frame clones here, not all; method: immunoSEQ multiplex PCR. The top ten clones hold 4.8% of a sample with approximately 180,000 clones, approximately 80% of them seen once. The V and J genes are TRBV13 and TRBJ2-3, with a tentative D call TRBD1 (6 bases). Source material: PBMCs. The sequence derives from a man between 18 and 29 years old in good health and CMV-seronegative. CDR3 in amino acids: CASSFGQSTDTQYF. For the CDR3, the DNA is TGTGCCAGCAGCTTCGGACAGAGCACAGATACGCAGTATTTT.